This TCR beta chain was recovered during a study of T-cell reconstitution after alpha-beta-depleted transplantation in children. This CDR3 has 16 amino acids. Germline V gene data show CDR1 as SQVTM and CDR2 as ANQGSEA. Unmatched junction bases numbered 10, after V lost 2 bases and J lost 4 bases. Researchers prepared the TCRbeta library using unique molecular identifiers, the study reports. TCRdb recomputed calls from the PCR reads with MiXCR, one row per CDR3 protein. The sample contains hundreds of thousands of distinct CDR3 sequences, roughly 17% of which appear only once. Many counts were recorded for this clonotype.

The sequence came from a human donor who donated a stem cell graft to a child with acute myeloid leukemia. Specimen: PBMCs from the stem cell graft donor, collected from the stem cell graft. The rearrangement uses TRBV29-1 and TRBJ2-3; TRBD2 aligns across 9 bases. CDR3 DNA: TGCAGCGTTGAATTGTGGCTAGCGGGGACGGCAGATACGCAGTATTTT. Translating gives CSVELWLAGTADTQYF.